The entry below describes one T cell receptor beta chain. Its antigen remains unidentified. CDR3 length: 13 residues. Germline loops: CDR1 MGHRA, CDR2 YSYEKL. Deletions cut 1 base from V and 10 bases from J, with 11 bases between. TCRdb's table, derived via immunoSEQ multiplex PCR, lists solely in-frame clones and lacks some. The sample has 2 million to 2.5 million clones; just under 95% are singletons. This specimen comes from a study of shared clonotypes between healthy human individuals. On the study more broadly: The plates for each donor numbered three CD4 naive, three CD4 memory, two CD8 naive and one CD8 memory. Notes on the study in general: Sorted-subset sequencing was shown by rarefaction to be incomplete despite large depth. A few donors shared approximately 5% of their naive CD4 clonotypes. A generally larger estimated richness was seen in naive subsets than in memory subsets.

The naive CD8 fraction comprised CD45RO-negative cells positively selected for CCR7 and excluded terminally differentiated effector memory CD45RA+ cells. Sequencing input: naive CD8+ T cells sorted from blood. The receptor was isolated from a man in his late teens or twenties in good health. The rearrangement uses TRBV4-1 and TRBJ2-1; D may be TRBD2 (6 bases). The CDR3: CASSQGVTSEQFF. The CDR3 DNA sequence: TGCGCCAGCAGCCAAGGGGTTACTAGCGAGCAGTTCTTC.